Each of the 25 T cell receptor beta chains below was sequenced from the same sample in a study of T-cell reconstitution after alpha-beta-depleted transplantation in children. Unique molecular identifiers were incorporated into the prepared TCRbeta library. TCRdb itself ran the PCR reads through MiXCR, one entry per CDR3 protein. Found here are about 92,000 distinct CDR3 sequences, 12% of them singletons; the top ten hold around 14%. The sample here was PBMCs from the stem cell graft donor, taken from the stem cell graft. Every receptor here comes from a human donor who donated a stem cell graft to a child with inherited bone marrow failure.

The V call is TRBV11-1, the J call TRBJ2-7, with 7 positions matching TRBD1. The CDR3 sequence is 15 residues long. From germline, CDR1 is SGHAT and CDR2 FQDESV (reference sequence). V lost 5 bases, J lost 0 bases, and 7 bases stayed unmatched. CDR3 DNA: TGTGCCAGCAGCAAACGGACAGGAAGCTCCTACGAGCAGTACTTC. Translated, it gives CASSKRTGSSYEQYF.

This clonotype was counted a few times. The chain uses TRBV30 and TRBJ1-2; D uncertain. This CDR3 region has 13 residues. Germline V lookup: CDR1 GTSNPN, CDR2 SVGIG (reference sequence). Trimming took off 0 bases at V and 4 bases at J, with 9 bases between the two ends. The CDR3 loop is CAWSVQRSYGYTF. CDR3 bases: TGTGCCTGGAGTGTACAAAGGAGCTATGGCTACACCTTC.

This clonotype was seen ten or more times. The chain links TRBV7-9 to TRBJ2-7; the D gene is possibly TRBD2 (5 bases). This CDR3 has 13 amino acids. Germline-derived CDR1 and CDR2 are SEHNR and FQNEAQ (reference sequence). Between the trimmed V and J ends, which lost 3 bases and 0 bases, there was a span of 6 bases. CDR3 in amino acids: CASSFRGSYEQYF. CDR3 nucleotides: TGTGCCAGCAGCTTCCGGGGCTCCTACGAGCAGTACTTC.

At least ten counts were recorded for this clonotype. The chain joins TRBV2 to TRBJ2-2; 7 nucleotides line up with TRBD1. CDR3 length: 15 amino acids. Germline CDR1 and CDR2: SNHLY and FYNNEI. V shed 4 bases and J 3 bases; nucleotides not matched to a gene: 5. The CDR3 is CASSARDSYTGELFF. As DNA, the CDR3 is TGTGCCAGCAGTGCCCGGGACAGCTACACCGGGGAGCTGTTTTTT.

This clonotype has ten or more counts. This chain connects TRBV18 to TRBJ2-5; no definite D call. Germline CDR1 reads KGHSH; CDR2 reads LQKENI. V lost 6 bases, J lost 5 bases, and 13 bases lay in between. The CDR3 sequence is 13 residues long. CDR3 sequence: CASSPIVGETQYF. CDR3 DNA: TGTGCCAGCTCCCCTATCGTGGGTGAGACCCAGTACTTC. The full variable domain, its missing parts supplied by reference TRBV18 and TRBJ2-5, is NAGVMQNPRHLVRRRGQEARLRCSPMKGHSHVYWYRQLPEEGLKFMVYLQKENIIDESGMPKERFSAEFPKEGPSILRIQQVVRGDSAAYFCASSPIVGETQYFGPGTRLLVL.

This clonotype came up many times. The chain recombines TRBV4-3 with TRBJ2-1; the D gene could be TRBD1 or TRBD2 (6 bases each). The V and J ends lost 1 base and 6 bases respectively, with 13 bases between them. Germline V gene lookup returns CDR1 LGHNA and CDR2 YSLEER. The CDR3 extends over 15 amino acids. CDR3 loop: CASSQVIQGGNEQFF. The DNA for the CDR3 is TGCGCCAGCAGCCAAGTGATACAGGGAGGCAATGAGCAGTTCTTC.

This clonotype was counted at least ten times. The chain couples TRBV20-1 to TRBJ2-1; D assignment may be TRBD1 or TRBD2 (6 bases each). Trimming took 3 bases from V and 9 from J, leaving 24 bases between them. This CDR3 spans 16 amino acids. Germline V gene data show CDR1 as DFQATT and CDR2 as SNEGSKA (reference sequence). CDR3 sequence (DNA): TGCAGTGCTAGTCCTTGGGGGGACACGACCCCCGGTGAGCAGTTCTTC. It yields the protein CSASPWGDTTPGEQFF.

With respect to this clonotype: A read error is possible here, since a much larger clone lies one base away. The gene calls are TRBV12-3 or TRBV12-4 and TRBJ2-2, with TRBD2 matching over 7 bases. Trimming took 7 bases from V and 9 from J; bases not matched to a gene: 11. This CDR3 is 14 amino acids long. CDR3 nucleotide sequence: TGTGCCAGCAAACTCGGGGGGATCGCCCGGGAGCTGTTTTTT. Translating it yields CASKLGGIARELFF.

This clonotype was observed many times. The rearrangement uses TRBV20-1 and TRBJ1-1; D remains ambiguous. The CDR3 runs 13 residues. Germline CDR1 reads DFQATT; CDR2 reads SNEGSKA (reference sequence). Trimming left V 2 bases short and J 1 base short, with 8 bases between. The CDR3 DNA reads as TGCAGTGCTAGAAGACAATCGAACACTGAAGCTTTCTTT. This encodes CSARRQSNTEAFF.

The gene calls are TRBV18 and TRBJ1-4; D ambiguous. The CDR3 is made up of 14 amino acids. CDR1 KGHSH and CDR2 LQKENI come from the germline V gene. The V end lost 3 bases, the J end lost 0 bases, and 5 bases lay between the germline ends. As DNA, the CDR3 is TGTGCCAGCTCACCGACTTCAACTAATGAAAAACTGTTTTTT. Amino acid sequence: CASSPTSTNEKLFF. Together with reference TRBV18 and TRBJ1-4, the CDR3 gives the full variable domain: NAGVMQNPRHLVRRRGQEARLRCSPMKGHSHVYWYRQLPEEGLKFMVYLQKENIIDESGMPKERFSAEFPKEGPSILRIQQVVRGDSAAYFCASSPTSTNEKLFFGSGTQLSVL.

This clonotype was seen at least ten times. The chain employs TRBV28 and TRBJ2-4; D uncertain. V dropped 2 bases and J dropped 9 bases, with 5 bases sitting between them. The CDR3 sequence is 11 residues long. CDR1 is MDHEN and CDR2 is SYDVKM in the germline V gene. The CDR3 nucleotides are TGTGCCAGCAGTTTAGAGTCCATTCAGTACTTC. Protein sequence: CASSLESIQYF. Drawing the rest from reference TRBV28 and TRBJ2-4, the complete variable domain is DVKVTQSSRYLVKRTGEKVFLECVQDMDHENMFWYRQDPGLGLRLIYFSYDVKMKEKGDIPEGYSVSREKKERFSLILESASTNQTSMYLCASSLESIQYFGAGTRLSVL.

This clonotype was recorded at least ten times. The chain recombines TRBV6-2 or TRBV6-3 with TRBJ2-1, with 8 positions matching TRBD2. Germline values: CDR1 MNHEY, CDR2 SVGEGT. The junction had 2 bases not matched to a gene; V was cut back by 2 bases and J by 2 bases. CDR3 size: 15 residues. The CDR3 DNA reads as TGTGCCAGCAGTTACCTGACTAGCGCCTACAATGAGCAGTTCTTC. Translating gives CASSYLTSAYNEQFF.

This clonotype was seen repeatedly, ten times or more. V usage is TRBV5-1 and J usage is TRBJ2-5; no reliable D call. Looked up from germline, CDR1 is SGHRS and CDR2 is YFSETQ. This CDR3 has 14 residues. V was pared by 0 bases and J by 5 bases, with 11 bases between. CDR3 DNA sequence: TGCGCCAGCAGCTTGGTTCCAGGAACGGAGACCCAGTACTTC. Translation gives CASSLVPGTETQYF.

This clonotype has ten or more counts. The V call is TRBV5-1, the J call TRBJ2-7; D gene uncertain. The CDR3 covers 16 residues. Germline V gene data show CDR1 as SGHRS and CDR2 as YFSETQ. Trimming removed 0 bases from V and 4 bases from J, with 17 bases in between. Written as DNA, the CDR3 is TGCGCCAGCAGCTTGGTGGCTTCACCTTCGGGTTACGAGCAGTACTTC. Protein sequence: CASSLVASPSGYEQYF.

This clonotype was counted many times. J is TRBJ1-4 and V is TRBV7-2, with 9 positions matching TRBD1. This CDR3 has 15 residues. Trimming at V came to 4 bases and at J to 10 bases, leaving 10 bases not matched to a gene. Germline CDR1 and CDR2: SGHTA and FQGNSA. The CDR3 here is CASSWTGTGIGKLFF. The CDR3 DNA is TGTGCCAGCAGCTGGACCGGGACAGGGATTGGAAAACTGTTTTTT.

The chain joins TRBV20-1 to TRBJ1-1; maybe TRBD1 (6 bases). Trimming pared 6 bases from V and 2 bases from J, leaving 16 bases between. Germline assignment: CDR1 DFQATT and CDR2 SNEGSKA (reference sequence). There are 14 residues in the CDR3. The CDR3 DNA sequence: TGCAGTGCCCTAGGAGGACAGACTAACACTGAAGCTTTCTTT. This codes for CSALGGQTNTEAFF.

This clonotype was counted many times. The gene calls are TRBV7-9 and TRBJ2-1; 13 bases line up with TRBD2. In germline, CDR1 is SEHNR, CDR2 FQNEAQ (reference sequence). Trimming took 4 bases from V and 0 from J; bases not matched to a gene: 9. This CDR3 is built from 19 residues. The CDR3 nucleotides are TGTGCCAGCAGCTCGATAGGGACTAGCGGGAAAAGCTCCTACAATGAGCAGTTCTTC. Protein product: CASSSIGTSGKSSYNEQFF.

This clonotype was seen at least ten times. The chain links TRBV14 to TRBJ2-3; D ambiguous. The CDR3 length is 16 residues. CDR1 and CDR2 from the germline V gene are SGHDN and FVKESK. V dropped 0 bases and J dropped 3 bases, with 13 bases sitting between them. In nucleotides, the CDR3 is TGTGCCAGCAGCCAAGATGCAATCCAAAGGACAGATACGCAGTATTTT. Translating it yields CASSQDAIQRTDTQYF.

This clonotype was detected many times. The rearrangement uses TRBV19 and TRBJ1-5; D is ambiguous. CDR1 is LNHDA and CDR2 is SQIVND in the germline V gene (reference sequence). Trimming pared 1 base from V and 4 bases from J, leaving 11 bases between. The CDR3 consists of 15 residues. CDR3 DNA: TGTGCCAGTAGTATAGTCGCCGGGGTGAATCAGCCCCAGCATTTT. Protein product: CASSIVAGVNQPQHF.

Ten or more counts support this clonotype. The chain recombines TRBV29-1 with TRBJ2-3; D gene unclear. CDR1 is SQVTM and CDR2 is ANQGSEA in the germline V gene. V was trimmed by 4 bases and J by 2 bases, leaving 13 bases between them. This CDR3 spans 14 amino acids. The CDR3 DNA reads TGCAGCGTTGCTCCCTCGGGTTTCACAGATACGCAGTATTTT. As protein: CSVAPSGFTDTQYF.

This clonotype has a handful of counts. A much larger clonotype is one base distant, so this may be a read error. The chain carries TRBV7-2 and TRBJ1-2; the D is unclear. This CDR3 has 13 residues. The germline V and J ends were trimmed by 1 base and 8 bases, with 11 bases remaining between them. Germline CDR1 is SGHTA and CDR2 is FQGNSA. This CDR3 reads CASSLGIGGGYTF. In nucleotides, the CDR3 is TGTGCCAGCAGCTTAGGGATAGGTGGGGGCTACACCTTC.

The chain recombines TRBV5-1 with TRBJ2-7; 9 nucleotides align to TRBD1. Germline values: CDR1 SGHRS, CDR2 YFSETQ. The trim removed 0 bases at V and 6 bases at J, leaving 13 bases unmatched. The CDR3 has 17 residues. The CDR3 is CASSLAPLGQGLGEQYF. For the CDR3, the DNA is TGCGCCAGCAGCTTGGCACCCCTTGGACAGGGGCTGGGCGAGCAGTACTTC.

This clonotype was observed many times. V and J are TRBV28 and TRBJ2-2; D unresolved. The CDR3 totals 13 residues. V lost 2 bases and J 7 bases, leaving 8 bases between the germline ends. CDR1 is MDHEN and CDR2 is SYDVKM in the germline V gene. CDR3 sequence: CASSLPLGGELFF. DNA for the CDR3: TGTGCCAGCAGTTTACCTCTGGGCGGGGAGCTGTTTTTT. The whole variable domain, remainder taken from reference TRBV28 and TRBJ2-2, is DVKVTQSSRYLVKRTGEKVFLECVQDMDHENMFWYRQDPGLGLRLIYFSYDVKMKEKGDIPEGYSVSREKKERFSLILESASTNQTSMYLCASSLPLGGELFFGEGSRLTVL.

In its sample, this clonotype was seen many times. The chain combines TRBV5-1 with TRBJ1-2; no reliable D call. Trimming cost V 0 bases and J 8 bases, with 11 bases left between them. From germline, CDR1 is SGHRS and CDR2 YFSETQ. CDR3 size: 13 residues. DNA of the CDR3: TGCGCCAGCAGCTTGGCCGGAGACGGCGGCTACACCTTC. It codes for CASSLAGDGGYTF.

This clonotype was found many times. The chain carries TRBV7-9 and TRBJ2-1; D is unresolved. The germline V gene encodes CDR1 SEHNR and CDR2 FQNEAQ (reference sequence). This CDR3 comprises 14 residues. Trimming stripped 8 bases from V and 4 bases from J, with 15 bases between. The DNA for the CDR3 is TGTGCCAGCCCCAGAGGTTCCGGATACAATGAGCAGTTCTTC. Residues: CASPRGSGYNEQFF.